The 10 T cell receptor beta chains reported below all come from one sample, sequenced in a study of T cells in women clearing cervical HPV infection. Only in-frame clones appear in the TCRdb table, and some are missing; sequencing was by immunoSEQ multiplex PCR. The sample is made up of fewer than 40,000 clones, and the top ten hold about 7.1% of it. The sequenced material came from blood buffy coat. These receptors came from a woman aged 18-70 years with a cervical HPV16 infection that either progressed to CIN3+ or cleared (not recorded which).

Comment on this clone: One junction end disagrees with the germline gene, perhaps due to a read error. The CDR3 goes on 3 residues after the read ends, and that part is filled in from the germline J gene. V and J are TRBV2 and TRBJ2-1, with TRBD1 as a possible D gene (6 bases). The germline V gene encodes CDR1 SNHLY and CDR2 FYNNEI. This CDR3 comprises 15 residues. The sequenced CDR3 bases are TGTGCCACCAGTGCAAGACAGGATCCTCCCAATGAG. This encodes CATSARQDPPNE. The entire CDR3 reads CATSARQDPPNEQFF.

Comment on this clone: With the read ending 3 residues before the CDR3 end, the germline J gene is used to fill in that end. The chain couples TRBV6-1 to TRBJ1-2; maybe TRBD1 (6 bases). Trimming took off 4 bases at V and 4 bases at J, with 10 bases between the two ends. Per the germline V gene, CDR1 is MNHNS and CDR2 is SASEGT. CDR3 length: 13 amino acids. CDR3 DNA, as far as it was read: TGTGCCAGCAGTGCCCAGGGGTCCTATGGC. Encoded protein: CASSAQGSYG. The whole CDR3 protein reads CASSAQGSYGYTF.

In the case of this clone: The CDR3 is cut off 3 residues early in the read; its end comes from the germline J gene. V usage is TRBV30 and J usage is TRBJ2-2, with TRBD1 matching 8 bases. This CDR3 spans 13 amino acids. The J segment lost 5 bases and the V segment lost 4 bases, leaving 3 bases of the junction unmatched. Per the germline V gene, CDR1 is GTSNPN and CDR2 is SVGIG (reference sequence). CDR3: CAWNRGNTGELFF. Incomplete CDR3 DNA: TGTGCCTGGAACAGGGGGAATACCGGGGAG.

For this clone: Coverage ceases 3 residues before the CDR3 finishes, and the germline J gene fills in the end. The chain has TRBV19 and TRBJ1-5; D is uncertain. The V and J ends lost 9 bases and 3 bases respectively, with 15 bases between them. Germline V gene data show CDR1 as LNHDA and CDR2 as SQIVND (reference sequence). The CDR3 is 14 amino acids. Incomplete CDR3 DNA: TGTGCCAGCCGTCCATCGGGGATCAATCAGCCC. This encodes CASRPSGINQP. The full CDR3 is CASRPSGINQPQHF.

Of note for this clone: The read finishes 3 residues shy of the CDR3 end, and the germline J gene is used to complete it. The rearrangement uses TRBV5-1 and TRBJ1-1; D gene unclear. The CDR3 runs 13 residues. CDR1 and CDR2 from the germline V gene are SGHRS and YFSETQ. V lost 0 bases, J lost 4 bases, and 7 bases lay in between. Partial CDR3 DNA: TGCGCCAGCAGCTTGGTAGATCCCACTGAA. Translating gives CASSLVDPTE. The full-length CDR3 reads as CASSLVDPTEAFF.

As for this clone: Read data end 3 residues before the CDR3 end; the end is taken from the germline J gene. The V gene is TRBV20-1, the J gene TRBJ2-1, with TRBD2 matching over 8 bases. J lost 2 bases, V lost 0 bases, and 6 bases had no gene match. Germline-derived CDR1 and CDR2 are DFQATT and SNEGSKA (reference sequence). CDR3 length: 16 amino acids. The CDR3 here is CSARDAGRDTYNEQFF. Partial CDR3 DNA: TGCAGTGCTAGAGATGCCGGGAGGGACACCTACAATGAG.

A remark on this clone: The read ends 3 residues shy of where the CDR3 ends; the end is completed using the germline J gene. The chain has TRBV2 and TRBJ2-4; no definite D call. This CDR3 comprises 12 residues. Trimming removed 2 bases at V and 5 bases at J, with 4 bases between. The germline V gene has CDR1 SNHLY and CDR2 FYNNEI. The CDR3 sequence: CASSERENIQYF. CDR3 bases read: TGTGCCAGCAGTGAAAGGGAAAACATT.

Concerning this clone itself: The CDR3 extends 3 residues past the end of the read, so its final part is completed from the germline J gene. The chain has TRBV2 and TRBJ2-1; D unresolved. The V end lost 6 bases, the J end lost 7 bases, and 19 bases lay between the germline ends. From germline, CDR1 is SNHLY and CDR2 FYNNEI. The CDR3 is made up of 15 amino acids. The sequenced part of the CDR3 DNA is TGTGCCAGCAGCCCGAACCCGGGTAGCATGAATGAG. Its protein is CASSPNPGSMNE. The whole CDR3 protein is CASSPNPGSMNEQFF.

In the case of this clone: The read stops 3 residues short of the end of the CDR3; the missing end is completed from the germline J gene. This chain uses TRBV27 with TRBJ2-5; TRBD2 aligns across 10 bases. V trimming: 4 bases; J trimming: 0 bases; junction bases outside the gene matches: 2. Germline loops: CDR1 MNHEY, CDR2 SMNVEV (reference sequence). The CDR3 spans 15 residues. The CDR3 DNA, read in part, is TGTGCCAGCAGTTGGAGCGGGGGGGACCAAGAGACC. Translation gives CASSWSGGDQET. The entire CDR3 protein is CASSWSGGDQETQYF.

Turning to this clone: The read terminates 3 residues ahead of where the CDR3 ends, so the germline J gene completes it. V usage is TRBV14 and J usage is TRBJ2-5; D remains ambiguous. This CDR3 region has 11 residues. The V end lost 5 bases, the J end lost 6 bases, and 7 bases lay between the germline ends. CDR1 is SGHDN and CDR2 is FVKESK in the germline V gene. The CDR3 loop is CASSAGQTQYF. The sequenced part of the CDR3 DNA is TGTGCCAGCAGCGCTGGCCAGACC.